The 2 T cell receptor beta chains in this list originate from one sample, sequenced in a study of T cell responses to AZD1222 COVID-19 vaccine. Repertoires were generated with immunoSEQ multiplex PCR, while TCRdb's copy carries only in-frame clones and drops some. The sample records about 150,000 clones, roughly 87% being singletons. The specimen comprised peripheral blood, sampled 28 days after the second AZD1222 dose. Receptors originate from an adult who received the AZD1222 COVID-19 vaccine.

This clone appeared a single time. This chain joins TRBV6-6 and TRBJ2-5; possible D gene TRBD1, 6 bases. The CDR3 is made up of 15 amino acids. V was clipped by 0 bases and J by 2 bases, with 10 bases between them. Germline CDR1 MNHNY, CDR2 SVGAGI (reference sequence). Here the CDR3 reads CASSYSGGRQETQYF. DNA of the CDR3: TGTGCCAGCAGTTACTCTGGGGGCCGTCAAGAGACCCAGTACTTC.

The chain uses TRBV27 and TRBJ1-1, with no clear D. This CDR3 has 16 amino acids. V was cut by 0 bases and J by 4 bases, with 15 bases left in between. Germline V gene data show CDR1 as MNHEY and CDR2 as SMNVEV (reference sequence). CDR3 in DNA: TGTGCCAGCAGTTTATCGAACGGAGGGATAGGCACTGAAGCTTTCTTT. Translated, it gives CASSLSNGGIGTEAFF.